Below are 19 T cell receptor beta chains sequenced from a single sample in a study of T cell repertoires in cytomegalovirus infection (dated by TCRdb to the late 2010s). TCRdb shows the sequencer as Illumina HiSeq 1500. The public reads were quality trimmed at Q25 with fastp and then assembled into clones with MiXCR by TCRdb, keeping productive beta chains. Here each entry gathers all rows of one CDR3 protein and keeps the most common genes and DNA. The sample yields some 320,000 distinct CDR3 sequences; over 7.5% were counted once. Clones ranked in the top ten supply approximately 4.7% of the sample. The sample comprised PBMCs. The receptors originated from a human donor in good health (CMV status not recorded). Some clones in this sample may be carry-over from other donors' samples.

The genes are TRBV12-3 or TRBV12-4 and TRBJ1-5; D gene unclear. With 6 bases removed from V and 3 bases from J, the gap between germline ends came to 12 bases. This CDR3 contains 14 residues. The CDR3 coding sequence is TGTGCCAGCAGCACCTCAGAAGCCAATCAGCCCCAGCATTTT. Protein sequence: CASSTSEANQPQHF.

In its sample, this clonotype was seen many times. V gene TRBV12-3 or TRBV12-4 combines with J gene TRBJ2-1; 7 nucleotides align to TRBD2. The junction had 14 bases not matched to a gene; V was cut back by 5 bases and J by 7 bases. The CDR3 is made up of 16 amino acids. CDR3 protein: CASSPLGLGGGNEQFF. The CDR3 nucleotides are TGTGCCAGCAGTCCCCTAGGGCTTGGGGGGGGGAATGAGCAGTTCTTC.

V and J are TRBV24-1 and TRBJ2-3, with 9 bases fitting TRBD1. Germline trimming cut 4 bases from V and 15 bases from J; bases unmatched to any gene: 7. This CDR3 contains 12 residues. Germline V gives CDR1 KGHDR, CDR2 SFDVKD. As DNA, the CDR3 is TGTGCCACCAGTGACCCGACAGGGGGATATTATTTT. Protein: CATSDPTGGYYF.

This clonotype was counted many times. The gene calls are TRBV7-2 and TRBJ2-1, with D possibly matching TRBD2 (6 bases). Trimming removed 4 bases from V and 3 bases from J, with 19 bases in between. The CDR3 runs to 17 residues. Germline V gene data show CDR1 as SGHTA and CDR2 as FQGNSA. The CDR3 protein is CASSSTRDSLLYNEQFF. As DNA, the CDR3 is TGTGCCAGCAGCTCGACGCGGGACTCCCTTCTCTACAATGAGCAGTTCTTC.

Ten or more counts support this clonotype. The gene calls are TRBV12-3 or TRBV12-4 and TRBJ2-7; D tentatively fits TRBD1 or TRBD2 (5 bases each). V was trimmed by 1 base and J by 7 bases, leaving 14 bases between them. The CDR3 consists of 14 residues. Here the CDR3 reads CASSLGVGTGEQYF. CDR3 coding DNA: TGTGCCAGCAGTTTAGGAGTGGGGACGGGTGAGCAGTACTTC.

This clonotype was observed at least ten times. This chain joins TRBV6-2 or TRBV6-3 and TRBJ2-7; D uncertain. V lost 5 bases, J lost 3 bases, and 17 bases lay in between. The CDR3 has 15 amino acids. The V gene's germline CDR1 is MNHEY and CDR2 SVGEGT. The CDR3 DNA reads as TGTGCCAGCAGTGCGAGATCCCCGACTGGCTACGAGCAGTACTTC. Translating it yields CASSARSPTGYEQYF.

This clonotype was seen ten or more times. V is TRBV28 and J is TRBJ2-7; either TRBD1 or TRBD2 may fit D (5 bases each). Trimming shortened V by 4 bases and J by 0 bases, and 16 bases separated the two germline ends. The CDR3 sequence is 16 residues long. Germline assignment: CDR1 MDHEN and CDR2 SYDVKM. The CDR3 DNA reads TGTGCCAGCAGTTCTATTGGGGACCCAAGCTCCTACGAGCAGTACTTC. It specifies CASSSIGDPSSYEQYF.

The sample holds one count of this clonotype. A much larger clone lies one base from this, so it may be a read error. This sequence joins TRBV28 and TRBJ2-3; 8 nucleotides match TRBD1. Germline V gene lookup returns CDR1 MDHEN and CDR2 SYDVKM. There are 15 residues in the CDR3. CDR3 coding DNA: TGTACCAGCAGGGCGGGACAGGTTGGCGCAGATACGCAGTATTTT. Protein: CTSRAGQVGADTQYF.

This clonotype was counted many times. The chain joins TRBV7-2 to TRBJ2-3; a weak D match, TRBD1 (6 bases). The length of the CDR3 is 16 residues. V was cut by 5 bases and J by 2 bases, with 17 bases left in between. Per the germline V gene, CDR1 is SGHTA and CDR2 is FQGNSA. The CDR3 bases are TGTGCCAGCAGCCCGATCTGGGACACTTACACAGATACGCAGTATTTT. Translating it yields CASSPIWDTYTDTQYF.

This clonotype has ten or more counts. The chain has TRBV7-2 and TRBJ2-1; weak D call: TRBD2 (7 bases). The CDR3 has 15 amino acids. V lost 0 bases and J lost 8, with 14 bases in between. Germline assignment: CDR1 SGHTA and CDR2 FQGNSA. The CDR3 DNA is TGTGCCAGCAGCTTAGCGGGGGGGCCGGTGGATGAGCAGTTCTTC. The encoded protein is CASSLAGGPVDEQFF.

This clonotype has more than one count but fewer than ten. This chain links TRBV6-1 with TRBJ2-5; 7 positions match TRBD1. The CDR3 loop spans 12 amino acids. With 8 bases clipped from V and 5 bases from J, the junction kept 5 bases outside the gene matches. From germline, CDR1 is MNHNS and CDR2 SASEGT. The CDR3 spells CASGGQSETQYF. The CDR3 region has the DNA TGTGCCAGCGGGGGACAGTCGGAGACCCAGTACTTC.

CDR3 sequence reads: CASSFSSTGIEAFF. The CDR3 DNA reads TGTGCCAGCAGTTTCTCTTCAACAGGGATTGAAGCTTTCTTT. The chain joins TRBV12-3 or TRBV12-4 to TRBJ1-1, with D possibly matching TRBD1 (6 bases). V was pared by 3 bases and J by 7 bases, with 15 bases between. The CDR3 has 14 residues.

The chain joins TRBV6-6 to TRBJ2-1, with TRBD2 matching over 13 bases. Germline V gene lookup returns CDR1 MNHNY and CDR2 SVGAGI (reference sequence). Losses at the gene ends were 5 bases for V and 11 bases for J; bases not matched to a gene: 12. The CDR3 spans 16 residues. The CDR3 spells CASSRPGLAGVVQQFF. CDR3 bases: TGTGCCAGCAGTCGCCCCGGACTAGCGGGAGTAGTGCAGCAGTTCTTC.

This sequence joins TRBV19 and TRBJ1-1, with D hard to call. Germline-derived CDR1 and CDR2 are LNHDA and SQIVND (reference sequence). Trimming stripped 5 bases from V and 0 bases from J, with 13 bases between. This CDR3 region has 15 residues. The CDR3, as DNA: TGTGCCAGTAGTTCAAAGCCTAGTATGAACACTGAAGCTTTCTTT. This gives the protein CASSSKPSMNTEAFF.

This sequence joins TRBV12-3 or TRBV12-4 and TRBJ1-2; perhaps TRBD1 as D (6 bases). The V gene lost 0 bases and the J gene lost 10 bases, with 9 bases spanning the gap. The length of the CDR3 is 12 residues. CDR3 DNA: TGTGCCAGCAGTTTAGCGCTGGGGGCCTACACCTTC. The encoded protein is CASSLALGAYTF.

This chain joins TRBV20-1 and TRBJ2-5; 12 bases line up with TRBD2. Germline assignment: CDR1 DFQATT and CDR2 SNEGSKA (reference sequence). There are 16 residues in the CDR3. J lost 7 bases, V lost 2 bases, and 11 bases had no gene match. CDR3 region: CSARQPGLAGSSTQYF. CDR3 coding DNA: TGCAGTGCTAGACAGCCGGGACTAGCGGGTAGTTCGACCCAGTACTTC.

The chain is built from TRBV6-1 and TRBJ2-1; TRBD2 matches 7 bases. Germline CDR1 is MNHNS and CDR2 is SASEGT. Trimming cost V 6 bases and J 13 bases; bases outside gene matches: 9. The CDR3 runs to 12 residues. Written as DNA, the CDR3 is TGTGCCAGCAGCCCTCCTAGCGGCCTCCAGTTCTTC. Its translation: CASSPPSGLQFF.

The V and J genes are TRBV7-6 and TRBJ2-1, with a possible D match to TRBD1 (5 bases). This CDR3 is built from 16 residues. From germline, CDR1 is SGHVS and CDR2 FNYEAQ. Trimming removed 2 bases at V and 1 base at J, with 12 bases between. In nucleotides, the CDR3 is TGTGCCAGCAGCTTATACCACAGGCCTTCCTACAATGAGCAGTTCTTC. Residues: CASSLYHRPSYNEQFF.

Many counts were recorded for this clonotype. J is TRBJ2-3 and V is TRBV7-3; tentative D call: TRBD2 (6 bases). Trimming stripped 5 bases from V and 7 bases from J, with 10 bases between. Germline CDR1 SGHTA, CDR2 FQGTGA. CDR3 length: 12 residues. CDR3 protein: CASSEDYHTQYF. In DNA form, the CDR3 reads TGTGCCAGCAGCGAGGACTATCATACGCAGTATTTT.